This T cell receptor beta chain stems from a study of CD8 T cells in ankylosing spondylitis. MiXCR, run by TCRdb on the 5' RACE reads, gives a single entry per CDR3 protein. Of under 250,000 distinct CDR3 sequences listed, around a tenth are singletons. This receptor was taken from a male donor with ankylosing spondylitis or in good health (not recorded which). The sample taken for sequencing was blood, either unsorted or a sorted T cell fraction (not recorded which).

DNA of the CDR3: TGTGCCAGTAGTCCCGGACTAGCGGGGGGCTCGGGAGATACGCAGTATTTT. As protein: CASSPGLAGGSGDTQYF. The genes are TRBV7-3 and TRBJ2-3, with TRBD2 identical over 14 bases. The CDR3 extends over 17 amino acids. Germline V gene sequence: CDR1 SGHTA, CDR2 FQGTGA. J lost 5 bases, V lost 9 bases, and 13 bases had no gene match.